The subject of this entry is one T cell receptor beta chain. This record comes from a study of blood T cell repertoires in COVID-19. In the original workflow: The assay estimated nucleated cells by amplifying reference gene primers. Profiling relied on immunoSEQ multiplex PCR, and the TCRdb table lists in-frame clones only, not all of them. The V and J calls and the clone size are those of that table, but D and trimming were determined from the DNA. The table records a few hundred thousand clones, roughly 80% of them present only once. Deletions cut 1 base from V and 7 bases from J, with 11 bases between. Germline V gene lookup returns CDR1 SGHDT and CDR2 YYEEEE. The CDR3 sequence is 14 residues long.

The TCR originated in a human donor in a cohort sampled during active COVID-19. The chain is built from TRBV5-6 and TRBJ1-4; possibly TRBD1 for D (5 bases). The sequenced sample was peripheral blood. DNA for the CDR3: TGTGCCAGCAGCTTGAGAGACCAGGGTGAAAAACTGTTTTTT. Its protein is CASSLRDQGEKLFF.